The 6 T cell receptor beta chains given below trace back to one sample, sequenced in a study of blood T cell repertoires in COVID-19. Generated by immunoSEQ multiplex PCR, the TCRdb table keeps only in-frame clones and is missing some. This table has approximately 210,000 clones, around 94% appearing once. Sequences were obtained from peripheral blood. The receptors were gathered from a man aged 25 to 40 with COVID-19, enrolled during active disease.

V gene TRBV10-3 combines with J gene TRBJ1-1; no reliable D call. Germline V gene data show CDR1 as ENHRY and CDR2 as SYGVKD. There are 15 residues in the CDR3. V lost 3 bases and J lost 0, with 11 bases in between. The DNA of the CDR3 is TGTGCCATCAGTGATCAGGTTACCATGAACACTGAAGCTTTCTTT. Translating it yields CAISDQVTMNTEAFF.

This chain joins TRBV9 and TRBJ1-5; D perhaps matches TRBD1 (6 bases). The CDR3 contains 15 residues. V was trimmed by 3 bases and J by 2 bases, leaving 12 bases between them. Germline lookup yields CDR1 SGDLS and CDR2 YYNGEE. The CDR3, as DNA: TGTGCCAGCAGCGAGGGGGGGTTTGGCAATCAGCCCCAGCATTTT. Translating it yields CASSEGGFGNQPQHF.

Here the CDR3 reads CATSKPGHHYEQYF. For the CDR3, the DNA is TGTGCCACCAGTAAACCGGGACACCACTACGAGCAGTACTTC. The chain recombines TRBV15 with TRBJ2-7; the D gene is possibly TRBD1 (6 bases). This CDR3 spans 14 amino acids. Germline values: CDR1 LNHNV, CDR2 YYDKDF (reference sequence). V lost 6 bases and J 3 bases, leaving 15 bases between the germline ends.

The chain recombines TRBV5-1 with TRBJ2-2, with TRBD1 matching over 8 bases. Germline V CDR1 and CDR2: SGHRS, YFSETQ. This CDR3 has 18 amino acids. With 3 bases clipped from V and 5 bases from J, the junction kept 15 bases outside the gene matches. The CDR3 DNA follows: TGCGCCAGCAGCTCCCAAGTTAAAGGACAGGGACGGACCGGGGAGCTGTTTTTT. This gives the protein CASSSQVKGQGRTGELFF.

The rearrangement uses TRBV30 and TRBJ2-3; 10 positions match TRBD2. The V segment lost 1 base and the J segment 10 bases; nucleotides outside the gene matches: 23. CDR3 length: 19 amino acids. Per germline, CDR1 GTSNPN and CDR2 SVGIG (reference sequence). This chain's CDR3 is CAWSDWLTSSAGGGYAQYF. The CDR3 DNA reads as TGTGCCTGGAGTGATTGGCTCACCAGCTCAGCGGGGGGGGGCTACGCGCAGTATTTT.

A single count supports this clone. The chain carries TRBV7-2 and TRBJ2-3; 7 bases are a match to TRBD1. The V and J ends lost 1 base and 4 bases, in that order; junction bases with no gene match: 2. Germline CDR1 reads SGHTA; CDR2 reads FQGNSA. This CDR3 is 14 amino acids long. CDR3 residues: CASSLGGGPDTQYF. Written as DNA, the CDR3 is TGTGCCAGCAGCTTAGGAGGGGGCCCAGATACGCAGTATTTT.